This entry lists 27 T cell receptor beta chains sequenced from one sample in a study of T cells in Graves' hyperthyroidism and ophthalmopathy. TCR beta CDR3 regions were amplified from RNA. A first-round RT-PCR of the TCR CDR3 used the HTBI primer set. Each CDR3 protein is one row after TCRdb ran MiXCR on the multiplex PCR reads. The table shows some 580,000 distinct CDR3 sequences, with more than 15% occurring only once. Sequenced: blood. These receptor sequences come from a woman aged 40-49 years with Graves' ophthalmopathy.

The CDR3 reads CAWGRDSLGEQYF. CDR3 nucleotide sequence: TGTGCCTGGGGCCGGGACTCGCTGGGAGAGCAGTACTTC. The V and J genes are TRBV30 and TRBJ2-7, with D perhaps matching TRBD2 (6 bases). CDR1 is GTSNPN, CDR2 SVGIG, per germline (reference sequence). Trimming took off 5 bases at V and 7 bases at J, with 18 bases between the two ends. The CDR3 totals 13 residues.

This clonotype was detected a few times. The chain carries TRBV11-1 and TRBJ2-1; unclear D gene. This CDR3 contains 13 residues. The germline V gene encodes CDR1 SGHAT and CDR2 FQDESV (reference sequence). Trimming stripped 6 bases from V and 6 bases from J, with 12 bases between. CDR3 region: CASRYDAPNEQFF. Here the CDR3 DNA reads TGTGCCAGCAGATACGACGCGCCCAATGAGCAGTTCTTC. Using reference TRBV11-1 and TRBJ2-1 for the parts outside the CDR3, the full variable domain is EAEVAQSPRYKITEKSQAVAFWCDPISGHATLYWYRQILGQGPELLVQFQDESVVDDSQLPKDRFSAERLKGVDSTLKIQPAELGDSAMYLCASRYDAPNEQFFGPGTRLTVL.

The chain joins TRBV7-9 to TRBJ2-2; 9 bases map to TRBD2. Germline V CDR1 and CDR2: SEHNR, FQNEAQ (reference sequence). The CDR3 has 15 amino acids. J lost 7 bases, V lost 1 base, and 4 bases had no gene match. CDR3 residues: CASSLDSGRIGELFF. As DNA, the CDR3 is TGTGCCAGCAGCTTAGATAGCGGGAGAATCGGGGAGCTGTTTTTT.

This clonotype appeared a few times. The chain employs TRBV10-3 and TRBJ2-5, with TRBD1 identical over 8 bases. CDR3 length: 15 amino acids. After removal of 4 bases from V and 5 bases from J, the junction contained 9 bases not matched to a gene. In germline, CDR1 is ENHRY, CDR2 SYGVKD. In DNA, the CDR3 is TGTGCCATCAGTGTGGGAGGACAGGGTGTTGAGACCCAGTACTTC. This encodes CAISVGGQGVETQYF.

The chain couples TRBV5-1 to TRBJ2-2; D gene uncertain. The CDR3 is 15 residues long. In germline, CDR1 is SGHRS, CDR2 YFSETQ. The V gene lost 0 bases and the J gene lost 3 bases, with 9 bases spanning the gap. The chain's CDR3 is CASSLDPGDTGELFF. As DNA, the CDR3 is TGCGCCAGCAGCTTGGACCCTGGCGACACCGGGGAGCTGTTTTTT.

This chain links TRBV18 with TRBJ1-3, with no clear D. V shed 4 bases and J shed 0 bases, with 13 bases lying between them. Germline V gene lookup returns CDR1 KGHSH and CDR2 LQKENI. This CDR3 is built from 16 residues. The CDR3 region is CASSQYTPDSGNTIYF. The DNA for the CDR3 is TGTGCCAGCTCACAATATACACCCGACTCTGGAAACACCATATATTTT.

The table lists this clonotype with many counts. The chain joins TRBV6-1 to TRBJ1-2; D remains unclear. V was clipped by 2 bases and J by 0 bases, with 4 bases between them. The germline V gene has CDR1 MNHNS and CDR2 SASEGT. This CDR3 contains 13 residues. CDR3 residues: CASSEPPNYGYTF. The CDR3 DNA reads as TGTGCCAGCAGTGAACCACCTAACTATGGCTACACCTTC.

This clonotype has ten or more counts. The rearrangement joins TRBV20-1 to TRBJ2-3, with 7 bases matching TRBD2. Per the germline V gene, CDR1 is DFQATT and CDR2 is SNEGSKA (reference sequence). The CDR3 sequence is 14 residues long. V shed 5 bases and J 3 bases; nucleotides not matched to a gene: 8. The CDR3 DNA reads TGCAGTGCTCACACCAGCGGGGTGACAGATACGCAGTATTTT. This codes for CSAHTSGVTDTQYF.

V gene TRBV19 combines with J gene TRBJ2-2, with D possibly TRBD2 on 7 matching bases. The CDR3 is 11 amino acids. With 3 bases removed from V and 14 bases from J, the gap between germline ends came to 10 bases. The germline gives CDR1 LNHDA, CDR2 SQIVND (reference sequence). In DNA, the CDR3 is TGTGCCAGTAGTATGGGGGGGCGACTGTTTTTT. It specifies CASSMGGRLFF.

This clonotype was observed many times. The chain employs TRBV10-3 and TRBJ2-3; D is unclear. The CDR3 is made up of 14 amino acids. Per germline, CDR1 ENHRY and CDR2 SYGVKD. Trimming shortened V by 10 bases and J by 3 bases, and 17 bases separated the two germline ends. The CDR3 DNA reads as TGTGCCACCTCTGGGCTAGGCAGTACAGATACGCAGTATTTT. As protein: CATSGLGSTDTQYF.

The chain recombines TRBV3-1 with TRBJ2-3; TRBD1 matches 7 bases. Germline V gene lookup returns CDR1 LGHDT and CDR2 YNNKEL (reference sequence). CDR3 length equals 15 residues. Unmatched junction bases numbered 8, after V lost 6 bases and J lost 2 bases. The CDR3 DNA follows: TGTGCCAGCAGTACACCGGGACAGCACACAGATACGCAGTATTTT. Residues: CASSTPGQHTDTQYF.

This clonotype was detected a few times. V is TRBV7-9 and J is TRBJ2-4; D perhaps matches TRBD2 (5 bases). Germline V CDR1 and CDR2: SEHNR, FQNEAQ (reference sequence). This CDR3 is 14 amino acids long. V was trimmed by 5 bases and J by 5 bases, leaving 13 bases between them. CDR3 residues: CASSQTSVENIQYF. Written as DNA, the CDR3 is TGTGCCAGCAGCCAAACTAGTGTCGAAAACATTCAGTACTTC.

On this clonotype: Compared with germline, one end of the junction differs, possibly owing to a read error. CDR3 DNA sequence: TGTGCCAGCTCACTGGGACATGGAGACACCATATATTTT. It codes for CASSLGHGDTIYF. The V call is TRBV18, the J call TRBJ1-3; TRBD1 might be the D (6 bases). The CDR3 contains 13 residues. Germline V CDR1 and CDR2: KGHSH, LQKENI.

The chain combines TRBV7-2 with TRBJ2-7, with 8 nucleotides matching TRBD2. V dropped 5 bases and J dropped 1; count of bases not matched to a gene: 7. The CDR3 has 15 amino acids. Germline CDR1 is SGHTA and CDR2 is FQGNSA. This CDR3 is CASSPGGGKSYEQYF. The CDR3 coding sequence is TGTGCCAGCAGCCCGGGGGGGGGCAAGTCCTACGAGCAGTACTTC.

About this clonotype: A much larger clone lies a single base off, so this may be a read error. J is TRBJ2-3 and V is TRBV5-1; tentative D call: TRBD2 (5 bases). Germline CDR1 and CDR2: SGHRS and YFSETQ. The length of the CDR3 is 14 residues. The chain's CDR3 is CVSSLTAGPDTQYF. The CDR3 DNA follows: TGCGTCAGCAGCTTGACGGCGGGCCCAGATACGCAGTATTTT.

Written as DNA, the CDR3 is TGTGCCAGTAGTCCGATGACAGGGTCCTACGAGCAGTACTTC. It is translated as CASSPMTGSYEQYF. V usage is TRBV19 and J usage is TRBJ2-7, with 7 bases lining up with TRBD1. V gave up 5 bases and J gave up 1 base; unmatched junction bases: 5. The CDR3 is 14 residues long. From germline, CDR1 is LNHDA and CDR2 SQIVND (reference sequence).

At least ten counts were recorded for this clonotype. The rearrangement links TRBV30 to TRBJ2-5; weak D call: TRBD1 (6 bases). Trimming shortened V by 0 bases and J by 4 bases, and 15 bases separated the two germline ends. CDR3 length equals 15 residues. The germline gives CDR1 GTSNPN, CDR2 SVGIG (reference sequence). The CDR3 DNA reads as TGTGCCTGGAGTGTTGGGGGCGGCTACGGAGAGACCCAGTACTTC. Translation: CAWSVGGGYGETQYF. Together with reference TRBV30 and TRBJ2-5, the CDR3 gives the full variable domain: SQTIHQWPATLVQPVGSPLSLECTVEGTSNPNLYWYRQAAGRGLQLLFYSVGIGQISSEVPQNLSASRPQDRQFILSSKKLLLSDSGFYLCAWSVGGGYGETQYFGPGTRLLVL.

This chain joins TRBV2 and TRBJ1-1; D perhaps matches TRBD1 (6 bases). The ends were cut back, 4 bases at V and 2 bases at J, with 11 bases in the middle. Germline CDR1 reads SNHLY; CDR2 reads FYNNEI. CDR3 length equals 14 residues. As DNA, the CDR3 is TGTGCCAGCAGTGTTTGGACAGACAACACTGAAGCTTTCTTT. Translated: CASSVWTDNTEAFF.

This rearrangement joins TRBV15 to TRBJ2-1; 12 bases fit TRBD2. This CDR3 comprises 19 residues. Germline V lookup: CDR1 LNHNV, CDR2 YYDKDF (reference sequence). The ends lost 1 base at V and 8 bases at J; junction bases unmatched: 15. CDR3 amino acids: CATSRVGQGSTSGSDEQFF. The CDR3 region has the DNA TGTGCCACCAGCAGAGTTGGACAGGGGTCGACTAGCGGGAGTGATGAGCAGTTCTTC.

Here the CDR3 reads CASSHVRGAYSDTIYF. The CDR3 DNA is TGTGCCAGCAGCCACGTACGGGGCGCTTATTCGGACACCATATATTTT. V and J are TRBV11-2 and TRBJ1-3; maybe TRBD1 (5 bases). CDR3 length: 16 amino acids. V was cut by 5 bases and J by 8 bases, with 22 bases left in between. CDR1 is SGHAT and CDR2 is FQNNGV in the germline V gene. The full variable domain, in which reference TRBV11-2 and TRBJ1-3 provide the parts outside the CDR3, is EAGVAQSPRYKIIEKRQSVAFWCNPISGHATLYWYQQILGQGPKLLIQFQNNGVVDDSQLPKDRFSAERLKGVDSTLKIQPAKLEDSAVYLCASSHVRGAYSDTIYFGEGSWLTVV.

The chain carries TRBV19 and TRBJ2-2; 15 positions match TRBD2. Germline V gene lookup returns CDR1 LNHDA and CDR2 SQIVND (reference sequence). The CDR3 spans 16 residues. V lost 7 bases to trimming and J lost 7 bases; unmatched junction nucleotides: 7. The CDR3 spells CASNPGLAGGGGELFF. The CDR3 bases are TGTGCCAGTAATCCGGGACTAGCGGGAGGAGGCGGGGAGCTGTTTTTT.

The sample holds many counts of this clonotype. This rearrangement joins TRBV7-2 to TRBJ2-5; D remains ambiguous. V lost 0 bases and J 5 bases, leaving 4 bases between the germline ends. The CDR3 is made up of 12 amino acids. From germline, CDR1 is SGHTA and CDR2 FQGNSA. The CDR3 DNA reads TGTGCCAGCAGCTTAGCGGCGGAGACCCAGTACTTC. Amino acid sequence: CASSLAAETQYF.

The sample holds many counts of this clonotype. The rearrangement joins TRBV11-2 to TRBJ2-5; D remains ambiguous. This CDR3 has 12 amino acids. Germline V gene sequence: CDR1 SGHAT, CDR2 FQNNGV. V shed 5 bases and J shed 2 bases, with 6 bases lying between them. CDR3 coding DNA: TGTGCCAGCAGCGAAAATCAAGAGACCCAGTACTTC. Translating gives CASSENQETQYF.

This clonotype has a count of ten or more. This chain links TRBV13 with TRBJ2-3, with a possible D match to TRBD2 (6 bases). The CDR3 has 14 residues. Per germline, CDR1 PRHDT and CDR2 FYEKMQ (reference sequence). Trimming cost V 4 bases and J 3 bases, with 11 bases left between them. The CDR3 DNA reads as TGTGCCAGCAGCTCCCTCGGGAGTACAGATACGCAGTATTTT. It codes for CASSSLGSTDTQYF. The full variable domain, in which reference TRBV13 and TRBJ2-3 provide the parts outside the CDR3, is AAGVIQSPRHLIKEKRETATLKCYPIPRHDTVYWYQQGPGQDPQFLISFYEKMQSDKGSIPDRFSAQQFSDYHSELNMSSLELGDSALYFCASSSLGSTDTQYFGPGTRLTVL.

This clonotype was seen repeatedly, ten times or more. V is TRBV30 and J is TRBJ2-1; D unclear. Germline-derived CDR1 and CDR2 are GTSNPN and SVGIG (reference sequence). The V gene lost 3 bases and the J gene lost 8 bases, with 8 bases spanning the gap. The CDR3 sequence is 11 residues long. The CDR3 region has the DNA TGTGCCTGGAGCGCGTTTGATGAGCAGTTCTTC. Translating gives CAWSAFDEQFF.

This clonotype occurred many times. The J gene is TRBJ2-6, the V gene TRBV28; unclear D gene. Germline V gene lookup returns CDR1 MDHEN and CDR2 SYDVKM. CDR3 length: 16 amino acids. The germline V and J ends were trimmed by 3 bases and 4 bases, with 13 bases remaining between them. The CDR3 region is CASSFVRLPGANVLTF. The DNA for the CDR3 is TGTGCCAGCAGTTTCGTACGGCTCCCGGGGGCCAACGTCCTGACTTTC.

The chain uses TRBV5-6 and TRBJ1-1; D uncertain. V was shortened by 2 bases and J by 5 bases, with 7 bases between the two germline ends. In germline, CDR1 is SGHDT, CDR2 YYEEEE. The CDR3 is made up of 12 amino acids. The CDR3 sequence is CASSLPRTEAFF. CDR3 sequence (DNA): TGTGCCAGCAGCTTACCCCGAACTGAAGCTTTCTTT.